This paragraph reports one T cell receptor beta chain. The target antigen is unknown. The sample comes from a study of cytomegalovirus exposure and HLA in healthy donors. Findings and limits, study-wide: Sequences of the TCR beta chain were said to predict the HLA-A and HLA-B alleles of most subjects accurately. Later analysis found that TCR beta chains associated with HLA were more clonally expanded than other, equally common chains.

The study ran its PCR with 60 Vbeta and 13 Jbeta primers. Libraries were prepared by immunoSEQ multiplex PCR; TCRdb keeps only in-frame clonotypes and omits some of them. The table includes approximately 100,000 clones, over 70% detected once. Losses at the gene ends were 6 bases for V and 1 base for J; bases not matched to a gene: 7. The V gene's germline CDR1 is SGHTA and CDR2 FQGNSA. There are 16 residues in the CDR3. Sequenced input: PBMCs. The chain recombines TRBV7-2 with TRBJ2-5, with 11 bases aligning to TRBD1. This receptor was taken from a man aged 45-65 years in good health and CMV-seropositive. CDR3 nucleotides: TGTGCCAGCAGGATGGACAGGGGGCAAGGCCAAGAGACCCAGTACTTC. This encodes CASRMDRGQGQETQYF. The variable domain in full, with the rest retrieved from reference TRBV7-2 and TRBJ2-5, is GAGVSQSPSNKVTEKGKDVELRCDPISGHTALYWYRQSLGQGLEFLIYFQGNSAPDKSGLPSDRFSAERTGGSVSTLTIQRTQQEDSAVYLCASRMDRGQGQETQYFGPGTRLLVL.